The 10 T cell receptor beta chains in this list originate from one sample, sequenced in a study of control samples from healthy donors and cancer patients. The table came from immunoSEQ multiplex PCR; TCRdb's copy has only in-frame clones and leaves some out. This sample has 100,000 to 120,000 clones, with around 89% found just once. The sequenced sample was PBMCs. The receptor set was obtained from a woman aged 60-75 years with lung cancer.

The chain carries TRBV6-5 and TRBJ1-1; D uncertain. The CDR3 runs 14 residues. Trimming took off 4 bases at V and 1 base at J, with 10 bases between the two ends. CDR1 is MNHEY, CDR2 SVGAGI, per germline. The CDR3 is CASSSRTANTEAFF. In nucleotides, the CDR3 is TGTGCCAGCAGTTCGCGCACGGCGAACACTGAAGCTTTCTTT.

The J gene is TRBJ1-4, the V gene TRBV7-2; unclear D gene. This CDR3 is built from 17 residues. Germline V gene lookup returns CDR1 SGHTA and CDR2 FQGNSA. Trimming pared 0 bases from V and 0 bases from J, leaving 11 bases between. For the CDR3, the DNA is TGTGCCAGCAGCTTAGCGGTACAGATTGCAACTAATGAAAAACTGTTTTTT. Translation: CASSLAVQIATNEKLFF.

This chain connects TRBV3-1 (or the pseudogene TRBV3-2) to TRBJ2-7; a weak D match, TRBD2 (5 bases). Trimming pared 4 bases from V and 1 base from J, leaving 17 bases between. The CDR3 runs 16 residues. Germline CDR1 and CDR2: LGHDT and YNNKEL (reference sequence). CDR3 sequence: CASSRSGISPSYEQYF. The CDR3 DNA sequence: TGTGCCAGCAGCCGATCCGGGATTTCCCCTTCCTACGAGCAGTACTTC.

The CDR3 is CASSLDRFGMANTF. CDR3 sequence (DNA): TGTGCCAGCAGCTTGGACAGGTTTGGAATGGCTAACACCTTC. The chain carries TRBV5-6 and TRBJ1-2, with D possibly TRBD1 on 5 matching bases. Germline CDR1 and CDR2: SGHDT and YYEEEE. This CDR3 is built from 14 residues. Trimming shortened V by 0 bases and J by 12 bases, and 18 bases separated the two germline ends.

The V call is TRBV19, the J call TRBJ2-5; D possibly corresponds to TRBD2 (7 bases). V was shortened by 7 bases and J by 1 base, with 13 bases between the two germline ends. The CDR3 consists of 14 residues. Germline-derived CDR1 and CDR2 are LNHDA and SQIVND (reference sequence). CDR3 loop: CASKGGPIQETQYF. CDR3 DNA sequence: TGTGCCAGTAAGGGGGGGCCGATCCAAGAGACCCAGTACTTC.

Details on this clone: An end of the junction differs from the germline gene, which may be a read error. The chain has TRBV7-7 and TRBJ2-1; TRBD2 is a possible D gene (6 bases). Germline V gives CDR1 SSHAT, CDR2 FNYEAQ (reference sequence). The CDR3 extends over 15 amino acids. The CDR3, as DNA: TGTGCTAGCAGCTTAGACGGGAGCTCCTACAATGAGCAGTTCTTC. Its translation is CASSLDGSSYNEQFF.

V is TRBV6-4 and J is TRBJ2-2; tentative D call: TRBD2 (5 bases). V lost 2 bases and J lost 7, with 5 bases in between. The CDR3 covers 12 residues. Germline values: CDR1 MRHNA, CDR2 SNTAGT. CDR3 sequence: CASSDGGGELFF. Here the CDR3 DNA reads TGTGCCAGCAGTGACGGAGGCGGGGAGCTGTTTTTT.

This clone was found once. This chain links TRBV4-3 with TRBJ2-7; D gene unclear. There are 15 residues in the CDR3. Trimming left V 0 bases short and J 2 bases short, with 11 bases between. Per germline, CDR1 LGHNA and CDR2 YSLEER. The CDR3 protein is CASSQDLVSTYEQYF. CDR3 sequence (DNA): TGCGCCAGCAGCCAAGATCTAGTTTCTACCTACGAGCAGTACTTC.

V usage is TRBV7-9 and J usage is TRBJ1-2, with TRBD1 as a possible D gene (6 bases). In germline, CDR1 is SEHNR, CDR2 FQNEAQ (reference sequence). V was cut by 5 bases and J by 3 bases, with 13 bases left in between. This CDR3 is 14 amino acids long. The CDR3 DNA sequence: TGTGCCAGCAGCCGGTCAGGGGATCACTATGGCTACACCTTC. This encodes CASSRSGDHYGYTF.

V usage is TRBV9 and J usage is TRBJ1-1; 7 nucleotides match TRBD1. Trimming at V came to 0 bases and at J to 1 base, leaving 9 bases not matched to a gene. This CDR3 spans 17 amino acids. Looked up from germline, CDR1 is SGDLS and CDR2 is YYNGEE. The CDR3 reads CASSVGDVTGWNTEAFF. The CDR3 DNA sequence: TGTGCCAGCAGCGTAGGGGACGTGACAGGGTGGAACACTGAAGCTTTCTTT.